Each of the 22 T cell receptor beta chains below was sequenced from the same sample in a study of shared clonotypes between healthy human individuals (dated by TCRdb to 2018 to 2020). Library creation used the immunoSEQ multiplex PCR assay. TCRdb retrieved this table from immuneACCESS and kept in-frame rearrangements only. Not all clones are present; in checked studies, unresolved V genes account for under half, and no reason is known for the remainder. The sample table contains around 2,000,000 clones; only one count was recorded for about 94% of them. The top ten clones comprise around 1.2% of the sample. For the CD8 naive samples, CD45RO-negative cells were positively selected for CCR7, yielding a CD45RA+CCR7+ population from which TemRA cells were excluded. The sample consisted of naive CD8+ T cells sorted from blood. The intended sense of this specimen's cell subset or site label: CD45RA+CCR7+. The receptors come from a man between 18 and 35 years old in good health.

The rearrangement joins TRBV27 to TRBJ2-7; the match to TRBD1 covers 10 bases. The CDR3 sequence is 15 residues long. The V segment lost 5 bases and the J segment 3 bases; nucleotides outside the gene matches: 7. The germline V gene has CDR1 MNHEY and CDR2 SMNVEV (reference sequence). CDR3 nucleotides: TGTGCCAGCAGTCCTCTCGGGACAGGGGTCTACGAGCAGTACTTC. Translation: CASSPLGTGVYEQYF.

The chain is built from TRBV28 and TRBJ2-7, with 7 positions matching TRBD2. Germline lookup yields CDR1 MDHEN and CDR2 SYDVKM. V lost 4 bases, J lost 0 bases, and 6 bases stayed unmatched. The CDR3 loop spans 15 amino acids. Written as DNA, the CDR3 is TGTGCCAGCAGTTCTCTGTCTAGCGGCTCCTACGAGCAGTACTTC. Amino acids: CASSSLSSGSYEQYF. Supplemented by reference TRBV28 and TRBJ2-7, the full variable domain reads DVKVTQSSRYLVKRTGEKVFLECVQDMDHENMFWYRQDPGLGLRLIYFSYDVKMKEKGDIPEGYSVSREKKERFSLILESASTNQTSMYLCASSSLSSGSYEQYFGPGTRLTVT.

In this sample, this clone turned up once. J is TRBJ1-5 and V is TRBV23-1; 7 bases match TRBD1. TRBV23-1 is reported as an ORF; its role is uncertain. Unmatched junction bases numbered 20, after V lost 1 base and J lost 2 bases. This CDR3 region has 21 residues. In nucleotides, the CDR3 is TGCGCCAGCAGTCAATGGGGGGGCGGTCGACAGGGTGAGAGGGGCAATCAGCCCCAGCATTTT. This sequence encodes CASSQWGGGRQGERGNQPQHF.

The genes are TRBV10-2 and TRBJ1-1; D is perhaps TRBD1 (5 bases). The CDR3 runs 12 residues. Trimming cost V 6 bases and J 7 bases, with 12 bases left between them. Germline V gene sequence: CDR1 WSHSY, CDR2 SAAADI. The CDR3 DNA follows: TGCGCCAGCAGGGGGGGGATGGGTGAAGCTTTCTTT. Amino acids: CASRGGMGEAFF.

The chain has TRBV19 and TRBJ2-7; 12 bases match TRBD2. This CDR3 comprises 14 residues. The V gene's germline CDR1 is LNHDA and CDR2 SQIVND (reference sequence). With V trimmed by 6 bases and J by 3 bases, 3 bases remained unmatched. DNA for the CDR3: TGTGCCAGTAGCGGACTAGCGGGGAGCTACGAGCAGTACTTC. Translation gives CASSGLAGSYEQYF.

V and J are TRBV11-2 and TRBJ2-7, with 9 positions matching TRBD1. From germline, CDR1 is SGHAT and CDR2 FQNNGV. This CDR3 comprises 15 residues. V lost 0 bases to trimming and J lost 2 bases; unmatched junction nucleotides: 2. The CDR3 sequence: CASSLDRTGAYEQYF. In DNA form, the CDR3 reads TGTGCCAGCAGCTTAGATCGGACAGGGGCCTACGAGCAGTACTTC.

The rearrangement links TRBV5-4 to TRBJ2-3, with D unclear. V lost 4 bases and J 2 bases, leaving 8 bases between the germline ends. The CDR3 contains 13 residues. Germline V lookup: CDR1 SGHNT, CDR2 YYREEE (reference sequence). CDR3 nucleotide sequence: TGTGCCAGCAGCCAACCCAACACAGATACGCAGTATTTT. This codes for CASSQPNTDTQYF.

The chain carries TRBV30 and TRBJ2-1; perhaps TRBD2 as D (6 bases). This CDR3 has 14 residues. Looked up from germline, CDR1 is GTSNPN and CDR2 is SVGIG (reference sequence). Trimming pared 3 bases from V and 10 bases from J, leaving 19 bases between. CDR3 sequence (DNA): TGTGCCTGGAGCTATAGCGGTGGTTGGGAGGAGCAGTTCTTC. Translated: CAWSYSGGWEEQFF.

The gene calls are TRBV6-1 and TRBJ2-1; maybe TRBD2 (6 bases). V shed 0 bases and J shed 1 base, with 16 bases lying between them. Germline V CDR1 and CDR2: MNHNS, SASEGT. The CDR3 spans 18 residues. The CDR3 nucleotides read TGTGCCAGCAGTGAAGCGCTTAGGGGACTCCTGTCCTACAATGAGCAGTTCTTC. It codes for CASSEALRGLLSYNEQFF.

The chain links TRBV2 to TRBJ2-3; unclear D gene. Germline lookup yields CDR1 SNHLY and CDR2 FYNNEI. Trimming left V 4 bases short and J 7 bases short, with 12 bases between. The CDR3 is made up of 13 amino acids. The CDR3 protein is CASSGSRRHTQYF. In nucleotides, the CDR3 is TGTGCCAGCAGTGGATCCCGGCGCCATACGCAGTATTTT.

The chain has TRBV11-1 and TRBJ2-5, with D maybe TRBD2 (6 bases). This CDR3 region has 14 residues. The ends were cut back, 5 bases at V and 0 bases at J, with 10 bases in the middle. The germline V gene has CDR1 SGHAT and CDR2 FQDESV (reference sequence). This CDR3 reads CASSTGGYQETQYF. In nucleotides, the CDR3 is TGTGCCAGCAGCACTGGAGGGTACCAAGAGACCCAGTACTTC. The variable domain in full, completed from reference TRBV11-1 and TRBJ2-5, reads EAEVAQSPRYKITEKSQAVAFWCDPISGHATLYWYRQILGQGPELLVQFQDESVVDDSQLPKDRFSAERLKGVDSTLKIQPAELGDSAMYLCASSTGGYQETQYFGPGTRLLVL.

The gene calls are TRBV11-2 and TRBJ2-1, with D hard to call. Trimming removed 1 base at V and 6 bases at J, with 10 bases between. The CDR3 has 14 amino acids. Germline CDR1 SGHAT, CDR2 FQNNGV. In DNA, the CDR3 is TGTGCCAGCAGCTTAGTAGGTTTTCCCAATGAGCAGTTCTTC. Translation: CASSLVGFPNEQFF.

The chain uses TRBV27 and TRBJ1-5, with D hard to call. V was shortened by 6 bases and J by 1 base, with 13 bases between the two germline ends. This CDR3 is built from 15 residues. Germline V lookup: CDR1 MNHEY, CDR2 SMNVEV (reference sequence). The DNA of the CDR3 is TGTGCCAGCAGCCCTTCACCTGGGAGCAATCAGCCCCAGCATTTT. Translating it yields CASSPSPGSNQPQHF.

The CDR3 nucleotides read TGTGCCAGCAGCATTCCCATCACTTCCAGGGGGAAAGAGGCCCAGTACTTC. Its protein is CASSIPITSRGKEAQYF. The chain couples TRBV21-1 to TRBJ2-5; TRBD1 is the table's D call, not checked against the DNA. TRBV21-1 is termed a pseudogene. The CDR3 sequence is 17 residues long.

The V and J genes are TRBV9 and TRBJ2-7, with D unclear. V was cut by 4 bases and J by 5 bases, with 22 bases left in between. The V gene's germline CDR1 is SGDLS and CDR2 YYNGEE. This CDR3 spans 16 amino acids. The CDR3 here is CASSYRVGVGENEQYF. CDR3 nucleotides: TGTGCCAGCAGCTACCGAGTTGGGGTCGGTGAGAACGAGCAGTACTTC. Full variable domain (remainder filled in from reference TRBV9 and TRBJ2-7): DSGVTQTPKHLITATGQRVTLRCSPRSGDLSVYWYQQSLDQGLQFLIQYYNGEERAKGNILERFSAQQFPDLHSELNLSSLELGDSALYFCASSYRVGVGENEQYFGPGTRLTVT.

The chain has TRBV2 and TRBJ2-1; 10 nucleotides match TRBD2. This CDR3 is built from 17 residues. With V trimmed by 1 base and J by 2 bases, 5 bases remained unmatched. Germline V lookup: CDR1 SNHLY, CDR2 FYNNEI. The CDR3 DNA is TGTGCCAGCAGTGAAGAGACTAGCGGGTATACCTACAATGAGCAGTTCTTC. Its protein product is CASSEETSGYTYNEQFF. The whole variable domain, remainder taken from reference TRBV2 and TRBJ2-1, is EPEVTQTPSHQVTQMGQEVILRCVPISNHLYFYWYRQILGQKVEFLVSFYNNEISEKSEIFDDQFSVERPDGSNFTLKIRSTKLEDSAMYFCASSEETSGYTYNEQFFGPGTRLTVL.

J is TRBJ2-3 and V is TRBV9; D gene uncertain. Trimming pared 6 bases from V and 6 bases from J, leaving 20 bases between. This CDR3 contains 15 residues. The germline V gene encodes CDR1 SGDLS and CDR2 YYNGEE. CDR3 bases: TGTGCCAGCACCCCATGGGCGGCGCCTCGGGATACGCAGTATTTT. Protein: CASTPWAAPRDTQYF. The variable domain in full, with the rest retrieved from reference TRBV9 and TRBJ2-3, is DSGVTQTPKHLITATGQRVTLRCSPRSGDLSVYWYQQSLDQGLQFLIQYYNGEERAKGNILERFSAQQFPDLHSELNLSSLELGDSALYFCASTPWAAPRDTQYFGPGTRLTVL.

This chain uses TRBV27 with TRBJ2-7; D is ambiguous. CDR3 length: 14 residues. CDR1 is MNHEY and CDR2 is SMNVEV in the germline V gene (reference sequence). V lost 3 bases to trimming and J lost 3 bases, with 12 bases between them. The CDR3 DNA reads as TGTGCCAGCAGTTTCAGTCAGCATGGCTACGAGCAGTACTTC. It is translated as CASSFSQHGYEQYF.

The chain links TRBV9 to TRBJ2-7, with 8 bases identical to TRBD1. The CDR3 spans 15 residues. Trimming at V came to 0 bases and at J to 6 bases, leaving 8 bases not matched to a gene. The germline gives CDR1 SGDLS, CDR2 YYNGEE. The CDR3 loop is CASSVGGRGLGEQYF. CDR3 nucleotide sequence: TGTGCCAGCAGCGTAGGTGGCAGGGGGCTGGGCGAGCAGTACTTC.

The V and J genes are TRBV28 and TRBJ1-1; no definite D call. The CDR3 totals 13 residues. Trimming stripped 3 bases from V and 4 bases from J, with 9 bases between. Germline V CDR1 and CDR2: MDHEN, SYDVKM. CDR3 loop: CASSFRPSTEAFF. The CDR3 DNA is TGTGCCAGCAGTTTCCGGCCAAGCACTGAAGCTTTCTTT.

This clone occurred once. The chain couples TRBV28 to TRBJ1-2, with 10 bases aligning to TRBD1. Germline values: CDR1 MDHEN, CDR2 SYDVKM. The CDR3 extends over 15 amino acids. V lost 5 bases and J lost 4; bases outside the gene matches: 7. The CDR3 loop is CASSQPGQGSYGYTF. The CDR3 DNA reads as TGTGCCAGCAGTCAACCGGGACAGGGGAGCTATGGCTACACCTTC.

The V and J genes are TRBV27 and TRBJ2-7; possibly TRBD2 for D (6 bases). Germline values: CDR1 MNHEY, CDR2 SMNVEV (reference sequence). The V gene lost 4 bases and the J gene lost 5 bases, with 24 bases spanning the gap. The CDR3 contains 17 residues. CDR3 bases: TGTGCCAGCAGTTCCCCACCTCTTGCGACTAGTCGCGACGAGCAGTACTTC. Protein product: CASSSPPLATSRDEQYF.